These 6 T cell receptor beta chains originate from one sample sequenced in a study of T cells in women clearing cervical HPV infection. The method was immunoSEQ multiplex PCR; TCRdb's version includes in-frame clones alone and lacks a portion of them. The sample totals around 21,000 clones; its top ten clones hold roughly 5.6%. The specimen sequenced was blood buffy coat. Receptors originate from a woman between 18 and 75 years old with a cervical HPV16 infection that either progressed to CIN3+ or cleared (not recorded which).

To note about this clone: From the germline J gene comes the end of the CDR3, since the read stops 3 residues before it. The rearrangement uses TRBV5-1 and TRBJ2-1; 10 bases agree with TRBD1. There are 15 residues in the CDR3. Losses at the gene ends were 2 bases for V and 7 bases for J; bases not matched to a gene: 6. Germline CDR1 and CDR2: SGHRS and YFSETQ. The sequenced CDR3 bases are TGCGCCAGCAGCTTCATGGGACAGGGGAGAAATGAG. Amino acid sequence: CASSFMGQGRNE. The full CDR3 reads CASSFMGQGRNEQFF. The whole variable domain, filled in from reference TRBV5-1 and TRBJ2-1, reads KAGVTQTPRYLIKTRGQQVTLSCSPISGHRSVSWYQQTPGQGLQFLFEYFSETQRNKGNFPGRFSGRQFSNSRSEMNVSTLELGDSALYLCASSFMGQGRNEQFFGPGTRLTVL.

A word on this clone: The read ends 3 residues before the CDR3 terminus; that terminus is restored from the germline J gene. V is TRBV5-1 and J is TRBJ1-1; 9 bases map to TRBD1. This CDR3 has 13 amino acids. Germline V lookup: CDR1 SGHRS, CDR2 YFSETQ. The CDR3 is CASHRDRDTEAFF. The sequenced part of the CDR3 DNA is TGCGCCAGCCACCGGGACAGGGATACGGAA.

Worth noting for this clone: The germline gene is not matched at one end of the junction; a read error may be the cause. With the read ending 3 residues before the CDR3 end, the germline J gene is used to fill in that end. The chain employs TRBV4-2 and TRBJ2-1; 8 nucleotides line up with TRBD2. This CDR3 is built from 16 residues. Germline V gene sequence: CDR1 LGHNA, CDR2 YNFKEQ. The CDR3 bases that were read are TGCGCCAGCAGCCAAATCGGGACTAGCTCCTACAATGAG. This encodes CASSQIGTSSYNE. The whole CDR3 protein reads CASSQIGTSSYNEQFF.

A remark on this clone: With the read ending 3 residues before the CDR3 end, the germline J gene is used to fill in that end. The chain is built from TRBV20-1 and TRBJ2-7, with TRBD1 matching over 7 bases. V lost 6 bases, J lost 0 bases, and 2 bases stayed unmatched. CDR1 and CDR2 (germline): DFQATT, SNEGSKA (reference sequence). This CDR3 region has 12 residues. The DNA read from the CDR3 is TGCAGTGCGGGACAGACCTCCTACGAG. It is translated as CSAGQTSYE. The full CDR3 protein is CSAGQTSYEQYF.

On this clone: The CDR3 goes on 3 residues after the read ends, and that part is filled in from the germline J gene. The J gene is TRBJ1-5, the V gene TRBV2; TRBD1 might be the D (5 bases). This CDR3 comprises 13 residues. Germline assignment: CDR1 SNHLY and CDR2 FYNNEI. With 8 bases removed from V and 2 bases from J, the gap between germline ends came to 10 bases. The sequenced CDR3 bases are TGTGCCAGCCAAGCGGGGGGCAATCAGCCC. Translating it yields CASQAGGNQP. The full CDR3 protein reads CASQAGGNQPQHF.

Note on this clone: One junction end disagrees with the germline gene, perhaps due to a read error. The read gets to within 3 residues of the CDR3 end, and the germline J gene fills in the rest. The V and J genes are TRBV23-1 and TRBJ2-7; D not certain. TRBV23-1 is given ORF status, its function remaining uncertain. This CDR3 is 17 amino acids long. CDR3 sequence reads: CAGSLSYGPQSSYEQYF. The covered CDR3 bases are TGCGCCGGCAGTCTGTCTTACGGCCCACAGAGCTCCTACGAG.